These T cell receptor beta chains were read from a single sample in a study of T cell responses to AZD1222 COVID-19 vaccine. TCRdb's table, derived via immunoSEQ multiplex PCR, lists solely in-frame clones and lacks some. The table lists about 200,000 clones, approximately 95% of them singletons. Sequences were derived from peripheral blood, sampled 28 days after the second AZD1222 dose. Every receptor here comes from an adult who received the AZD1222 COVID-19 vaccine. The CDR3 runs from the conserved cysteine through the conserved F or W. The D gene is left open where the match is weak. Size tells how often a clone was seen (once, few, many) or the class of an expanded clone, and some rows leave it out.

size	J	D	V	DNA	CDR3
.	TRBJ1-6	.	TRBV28	TGTGCCAGCAGTCCTCCCGGGGGGACTTATAATTCACCCCTCCACTTT	CASSPPGGTYNSPLHF
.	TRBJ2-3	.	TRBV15	TGTGCCACCAGCGCCCGGCTTGGGGATACGCAGTATTTT	CATSARLGDTQYF
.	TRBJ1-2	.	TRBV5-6	TGTGCCAGCAGCTTATCGGCCCTCACGCGAAGAGGCTACACCTTC	CASSLSALTRRGYTF
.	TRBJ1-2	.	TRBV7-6	TGTGCCAGCCGGGGGGACGGATATGGCTACACCTTC	CASRGDGYGYTF
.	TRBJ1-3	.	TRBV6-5	TGTGCCAGCAGTTACTCTGGAGGGTCCTCTGGAAACACCATATATTTT	CASSYSGGSSGNTIYF
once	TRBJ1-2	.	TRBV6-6	TGTGCCAGCAGTTACCTAAAGGGAGGGTATGGCTACACCTTC	CASSYLKGGYGYTF
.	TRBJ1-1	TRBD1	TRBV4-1	TGCGCCAGCAGCCAAGACGACAGGGGGCTGACTGAAGCTTTCTTT	CASSQDDRGLTEAFF
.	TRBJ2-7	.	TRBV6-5	TGTGCCAGCAGTCGTACGTTGGGCTACGAGCAGTACTTC	CASSRTLGYEQYF
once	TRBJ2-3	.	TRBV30	TGTGCCTGGGGGAGCGGGAGCACAGATACGCAGTATTTT	CAWGSGSTDTQYF
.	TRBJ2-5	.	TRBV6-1	TGTGCCAGCAGTGATTATTCGGGGGTACAAGAGACCCAGTACTTC	CASSDYSGVQETQYF
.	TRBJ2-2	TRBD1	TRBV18	TGTGCCAGCTCACCCCCGACAGGGGGGAACACCGGGGAGCTGTTTTTT	CASSPPTGGNTGELFF
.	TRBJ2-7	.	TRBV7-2	TGTGCCAGCAGCTTACAGGGACGCCACGAGCAGTACTTC	CASSLQGRHEQYF
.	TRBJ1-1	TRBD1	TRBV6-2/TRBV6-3	TGTGCCAGCAGTTTATCACGGCGCGCACCGGGACAGGGGGCGACTGAAGCTTTCTTT	CASSLSRRAPGQGATEAFF
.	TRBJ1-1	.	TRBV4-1	TGCGCCAGCAGCCAAGACCCCAGGGGTGACACTGAAGCTTTCTTT	CASSQDPRGDTEAFF
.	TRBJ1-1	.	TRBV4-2	TGTGCCAGCAGCCAAGATCGGGGCAGGAACACTGAAGCTTTCTTT	CASSQDRGRNTEAFF
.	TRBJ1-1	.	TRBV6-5	TGTGCCAGCAGCCTCCGGGGTAACCCTGAAGCTTTCTTT	CASSLRGNPEAFF
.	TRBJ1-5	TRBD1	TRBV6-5	TGTGCCAGCAGAAGGACAGGAGATCAGCCCCAGCATTTT	CASRRTGDQPQHF
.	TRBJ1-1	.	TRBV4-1	TGCGCCAGCAGCTACAGGGCCACACTGGCTGAAGCTTTCTTT	CASSYRATLAEAFF
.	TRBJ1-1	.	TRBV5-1	TGCGCCAGCAGCATCCCGAACGCGGTTAGACAAGAAGCTTTCTTT	CASSIPNAVRQEAFF
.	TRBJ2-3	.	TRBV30	TGTGCCTGGGGATTAGTTAGAGATACGCAGTATTTT	CAWGLVRDTQYF
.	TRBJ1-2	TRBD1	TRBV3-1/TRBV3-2	TGTGCCAGCAGCCCGCCGAGACAGGGTTTAGCTAACTATGGCTACACCTTC	CASSPPRQGLANYGYTF
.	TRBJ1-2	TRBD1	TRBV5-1	TGCGCCAGCAGCACGGGGGACAGTTTCAACTATGGCTACACCTTC	CASSTGDSFNYGYTF
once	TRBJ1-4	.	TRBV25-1	TGTGCCAGCCACCGGGGAGGAAAACTGTTTTTT	CASHRGGKLFF
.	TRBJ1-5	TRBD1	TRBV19	TGTGCCAGTAGCCTCAGGGGGAGCAATCAGCCCCAGCATTTT	CASSLRGSNQPQHF
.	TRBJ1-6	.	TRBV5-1	TGCGCCAGCAGCTTGGTCTTGAGCTCCTATAATTCACCCCTCCACTTT	CASSLVLSSYNSPLHF
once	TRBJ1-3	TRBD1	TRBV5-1	TGCGCCAGCAGCCCTGGGACAGCTGGAAACACCATATATTTT	CASSPGTAGNTIYF
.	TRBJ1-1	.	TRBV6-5	TGTGCCAGCAGTTACTTCCCAGGATCGGGCGCTTTCTTT	CASSYFPGSGAFF
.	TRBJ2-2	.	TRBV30	TGTGCCTGGGGTCCCGGGCAGGGCGGGGAGCTGTTTTTT	CAWGPGQGGELFF
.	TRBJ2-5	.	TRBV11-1	TGTGCCAGCACGGTCGGCGGTACAGAGACCCAGTACTTC	CASTVGGTETQYF
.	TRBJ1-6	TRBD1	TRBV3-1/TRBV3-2	TGTGCCAGCAGCCAAGCCGGGACAGGGGGAAACTCACCCCTCCACTTT	CASSQAGTGGNSPLHF
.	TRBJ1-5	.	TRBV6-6	TGTGCCAGCAGTTACCGTAGGGCTGGCCAGCCCCAGCATTTT	CASSYRRAGQPQHF
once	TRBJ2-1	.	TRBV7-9	TGTGCCAGCAGCTTAGACGGTGGCCCCTACAATGAGCAGTTCTTC	CASSLDGGPYNEQFF
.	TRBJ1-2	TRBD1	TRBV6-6	TGTGCCAGCAGTCGTAGGGACAGGTCTTCTAACTATGGCTACACCTTC	CASSRRDRSSNYGYTF
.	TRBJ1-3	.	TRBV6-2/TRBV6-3	TGTGCCAGCAGTCCCAGCGGGGGCATTGGAAACACCATATATTTT	CASSPSGGIGNTIYF
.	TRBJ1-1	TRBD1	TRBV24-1	TGTGCCACCAGTCGACAGGGGAACACTGAAGCTTTCTTT	CATSRQGNTEAFF
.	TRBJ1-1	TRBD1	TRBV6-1	TGTGCCAGCAGTCTCAACTCCGGGACAGGGGTTTCCGCTTTCTTT	CASSLNSGTGVSAFF
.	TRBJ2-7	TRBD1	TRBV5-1	TGCGCCAGCAGCGGAGGACAGGGCATCAACGAGCAGTACTTC	CASSGGQGINEQYF
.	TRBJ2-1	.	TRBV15	TGTGCCCCGGAGGAGTCCCCTTACAATGAGCAGTTCTTC	CAPEESPYNEQFF
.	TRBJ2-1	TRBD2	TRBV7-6	TGTGCCAGCAGCTTCGGGGAGCGGGGGTTCAATGAGCAGTTCTTC	CASSFGERGFNEQFF